Listed below are T cell receptor beta chains from one sample, sequenced in a study of T cell repertoires in ileal Crohn's disease. Sequencing was performed with immunoSEQ multiplex PCR; in TCRdb, only in-frame clones are kept and a portion is missing. Of 4,000 to 6,000 clones in the sample, around nine tenths were seen once. Source material: ileal tissue. The receptors shown here come from an adult with Crohn's disease. The CDR3 runs from the conserved cysteine through the conserved F or W. The D gene is left open where the match is weak. Only some rows state a clone size, as once, few, many or a class for expanded clones.

clone size,J gene,D gene,V gene,CDR3 DNA,CDR3 protein
-,TRBJ2-1,-,TRBV6-1,TGTGCCAGCAGTGACGAACCCGGGACTCCAGCGTTCTTC,CASSDEPGTPAFF
-,TRBJ2-5,-,TRBV15,TGTGCCACCAGCCGGGGCGGGGCAGGGGGAGCGGAGACCCAGTACTTC,CATSRGGAGGAETQYF
once,TRBJ1-1,-,TRBV30,TGTGCCTGGACCCACGGAATATACACTGAAGCTTTCTTT,CAWTHGIYTEAFF
-,TRBJ1-2,TRBD1,TRBV5-1,TGCGCCAGCAGCCCCTGGGGGGGACAGGGGTCAGGAGAAGGCTACACCTTC,CASSPWGGQGSGEGYTF
-,TRBJ2-5,TRBD2,TRBV5-5,TGTGCCAGCAGTTGGAGCGGGGGATCCCAAGAGACCCAGTACTTC,CASSWSGGSQETQYF
-,TRBJ2-7,TRBD2,TRBV5-1,TGCGCCAGCAGTCCGAAACCATTTAGCGGGGGAGACGACGAGCAGTACTTC,CASSPKPFSGGDDEQYF
-,TRBJ1-6,-,TRBV2,TGTGCCAGCGTACGAGATTCACCCCTCCACTTT,CASVRDSPLHF
-,TRBJ2-1,-,TRBV5-4,TGTGCCAGCAGCTTCTACAATGAGCAGTTCTTC,CASSFYNEQFF
-,TRBJ2-3,-,TRBV7-8,TGTGCCAGCAGCCGACTAGTGGGGCCAGATACGCAGTATTTT,CASSRLVGPDTQYF
-,TRBJ2-1,TRBD2,TRBV4-3,TGCGCCAGCAGCCAAGACCGCTCAGCGGGGGGTATAAACAATGAGCAGTTCTTC,CASSQDRSAGGINNEQFF
-,TRBJ1-1,-,TRBV20-1,TGCAGTGTTCTTAGGGCGGAAGCTTTCTTT,CSVLRAEAFF
-,TRBJ1-2,-,TRBV20-1,TGCAGTGCTAGAAAAGACTATGGCTACACCTTC,CSARKDYGYTF
-,TRBJ2-2,-,TRBV28,TGTGCCAGCAGTCTGAGGGGGGTAGGCACCGGGGAGCTGTTTTTT,CASSLRGVGTGELFF
-,TRBJ2-7,TRBD2,TRBV18,TGTGCCAGCTCATCCAGTAGCGGGAGCCGCCCCGCCTACGAGCAGTACTTC,CASSSSSGSRPAYEQYF
-,TRBJ2-2,-,TRBV19,TGTGCCAGTACCCCCAGAGGTTTCCCGACCGGGGAGCTGTTTTTT,CASTPRGFPTGELFF
-,TRBJ2-7,-,TRBV2,TGTGCCAGCAGTGAGCGGGGCGGAGGCTACGAGCAGTACTTC,CASSERGGGYEQYF
-,TRBJ2-5,-,TRBV6-6,TGTGCCAGCAGTTACTCGGGTCTCGGGGAGACCCAGTACTTC,CASSYSGLGETQYF
-,TRBJ1-6,TRBD1,TRBV30,TGTGCCCGGGGGAGGCGGACAGGGATTTTTTCACCCCTCCACTTT,CARGRRTGIFSPLHF
-,TRBJ2-2,TRBD1,TRBV27,TGTGCCAGCAGTCTCCGGGGACAGGGAACCGGGGAGCTGTTTTTT,CASSLRGQGTGELFF
once,TRBJ2-1,-,TRBV19,TGTGCCAGTAGTACCCCGCATTTGTCACAGGGATCCTACAATGAGCAGTTCTTC,CASSTPHLSQGSYNEQFF
-,TRBJ1-1,-,TRBV5-4,TGTGCCAGCAGCTTGTGGGCAGGGAACACTGAAGCTTTCTTT,CASSLWAGNTEAFF
few,TRBJ1-2,-,TRBV19,TGTGCCAGTAGTCGACAGAACTATGGCTACACCTTC,CASSRQNYGYTF
-,TRBJ2-1,-,TRBV6-1,TGTGCCAGCTTACAAACCTCCGGTGAGCAGTTCTTC,CASLQTSGEQFF
-,TRBJ1-1,-,TRBV20-1,TGCAGTGCTAGTAACCAAGGGGAAGCTTTCTTT,CSASNQGEAFF
-,TRBJ1-5,-,TRBV10-3,TGTGCCATCAGTGAAGGACAGAACAATCAGCCCCAGCATTTT,CAISEGQNNQPQHF
-,TRBJ2-1,TRBD1,TRBV6-1,TGTGCCAGCTTAAGGACAGGGGCTTACAATGAGCAGTTCTTC,CASLRTGAYNEQFF
-,TRBJ2-5,-,TRBV5-1,TGCGCCAGCAGCTTGTGGCAGGGCCAAGAGACCCAGTACTTC,CASSLWQGQETQYF
-,TRBJ2-7,-,TRBV30,TGTGCCTGGAGGGAAACAAACCGCTACGAGCAGTACTTC,CAWRETNRYEQYF
-,TRBJ1-1,-,TRBV18,TGTGCCAGCTCACCGCCACAGGGTATCGACACTGAAGCTTTCTTT,CASSPPQGIDTEAFF
-,TRBJ1-1,-,TRBV2,TGTGCCAGCAGTGAATTCGGGGGTTCTTCTGCTTTCTTT,CASSEFGGSSAFF
-,TRBJ1-1,-,TRBV2,TGTGCCAGCAGTGTTAAGGGAACGAACACTGAAGCTTTCTTT,CASSVKGTNTEAFF
-,TRBJ2-7,TRBD1,TRBV27,TGTGCCAGTAAAAAGACAGGGGAGTACGAGCAGTACTTC,CASKKTGEYEQYF
-,TRBJ2-7,-,TRBV29-1,TGCAGCGTTGAGGAAGGGGTCTCCTACGAGCAGTACTTC,CSVEEGVSYEQYF